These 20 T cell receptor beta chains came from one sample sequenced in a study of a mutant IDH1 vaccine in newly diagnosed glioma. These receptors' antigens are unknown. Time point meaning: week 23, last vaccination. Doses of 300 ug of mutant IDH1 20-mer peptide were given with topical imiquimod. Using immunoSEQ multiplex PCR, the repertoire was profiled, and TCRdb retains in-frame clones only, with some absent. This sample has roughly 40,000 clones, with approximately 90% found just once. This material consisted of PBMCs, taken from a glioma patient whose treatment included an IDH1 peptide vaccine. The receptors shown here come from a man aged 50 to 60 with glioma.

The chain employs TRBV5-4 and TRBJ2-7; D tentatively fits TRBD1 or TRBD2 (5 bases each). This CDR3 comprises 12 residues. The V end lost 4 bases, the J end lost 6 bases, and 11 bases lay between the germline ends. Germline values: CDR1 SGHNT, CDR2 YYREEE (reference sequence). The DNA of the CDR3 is TGTGCCAGCAGCCAAGTCGGGGCCGAGCAGTACTTC. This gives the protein CASSQVGAEQYF.

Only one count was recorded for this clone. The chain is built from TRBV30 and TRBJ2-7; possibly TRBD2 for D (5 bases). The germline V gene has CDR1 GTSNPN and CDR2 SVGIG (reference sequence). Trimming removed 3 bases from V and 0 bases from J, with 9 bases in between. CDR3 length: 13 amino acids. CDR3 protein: CAWRDWSSYEQYF. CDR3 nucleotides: TGTGCCTGGAGGGACTGGAGCTCCTACGAGCAGTACTTC.

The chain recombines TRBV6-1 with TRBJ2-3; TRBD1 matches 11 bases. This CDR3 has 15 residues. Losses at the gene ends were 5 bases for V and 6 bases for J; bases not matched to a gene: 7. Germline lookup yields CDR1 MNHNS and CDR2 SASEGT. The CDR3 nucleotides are TGTGCCAGCAGTCATCCGGGACAGGGGGGTGATACGCAGTATTTT. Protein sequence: CASSHPGQGGDTQYF.

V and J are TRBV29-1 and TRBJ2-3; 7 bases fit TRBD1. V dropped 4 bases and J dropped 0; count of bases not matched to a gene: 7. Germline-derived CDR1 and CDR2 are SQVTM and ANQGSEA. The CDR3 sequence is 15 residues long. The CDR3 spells CSVGDRTKSTDTQYF. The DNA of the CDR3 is TGCAGCGTTGGGGACAGAACCAAGAGCACAGATACGCAGTATTTT.

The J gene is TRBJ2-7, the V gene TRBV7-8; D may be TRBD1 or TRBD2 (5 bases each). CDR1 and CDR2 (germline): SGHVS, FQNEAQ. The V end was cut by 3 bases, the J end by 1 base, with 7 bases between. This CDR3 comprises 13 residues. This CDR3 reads CASSLGPSYEQYF. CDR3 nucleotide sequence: TGTGCCAGCAGCTTGGGACCGTCCTACGAGCAGTACTTC.

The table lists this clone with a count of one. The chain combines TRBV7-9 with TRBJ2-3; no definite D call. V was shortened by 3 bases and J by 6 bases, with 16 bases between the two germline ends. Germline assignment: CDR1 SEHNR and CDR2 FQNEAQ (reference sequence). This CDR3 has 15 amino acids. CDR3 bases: TGTGCCAGCAGCTTCAAGCAGACACGTCCGGATACGCAGTATTTT. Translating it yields CASSFKQTRPDTQYF.

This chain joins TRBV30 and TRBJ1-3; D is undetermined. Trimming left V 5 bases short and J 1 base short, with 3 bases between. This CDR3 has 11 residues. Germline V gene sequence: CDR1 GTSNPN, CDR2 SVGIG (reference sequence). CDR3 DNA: TGTGCCTGGGATTCTGGAAACACCATATATTTT. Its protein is CAWDSGNTIYF.

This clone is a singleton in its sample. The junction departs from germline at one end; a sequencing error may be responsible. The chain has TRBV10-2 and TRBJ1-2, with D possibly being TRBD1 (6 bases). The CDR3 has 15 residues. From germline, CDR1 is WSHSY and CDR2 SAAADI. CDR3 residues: CASSLNRDGNYGYTF. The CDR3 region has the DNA TGCGCCAGCAGCCTAAACAGGGATGGTAACTACGGCTACACCTTC.

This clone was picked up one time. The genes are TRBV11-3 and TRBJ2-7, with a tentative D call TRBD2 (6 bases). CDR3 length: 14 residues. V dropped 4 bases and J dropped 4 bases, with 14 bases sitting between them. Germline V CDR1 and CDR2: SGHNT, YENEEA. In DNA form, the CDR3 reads TGTGCCAGCAGCTCGAACCGGGACTCTTACGAGCAGTACTTC. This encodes CASSSNRDSYEQYF.

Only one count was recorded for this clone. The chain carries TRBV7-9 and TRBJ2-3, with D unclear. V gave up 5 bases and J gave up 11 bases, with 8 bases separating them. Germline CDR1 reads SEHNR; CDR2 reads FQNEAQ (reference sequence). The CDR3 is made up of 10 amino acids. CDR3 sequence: CASSPSLQYF. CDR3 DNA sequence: TGTGCCAGCAGCCCTTCGTTGCAGTATTTT.

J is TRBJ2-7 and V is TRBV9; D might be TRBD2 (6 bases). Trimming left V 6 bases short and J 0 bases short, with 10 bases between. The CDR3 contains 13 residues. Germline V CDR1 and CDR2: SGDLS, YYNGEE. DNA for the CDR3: TGTGCCAGCATAACGGAGGGCTCCTACGAGCAGTACTTC. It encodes CASITEGSYEQYF. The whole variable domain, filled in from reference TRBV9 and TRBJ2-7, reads DSGVTQTPKHLITATGQRVTLRCSPRSGDLSVYWYQQSLDQGLQFLIQYYNGEERAKGNILERFSAQQFPDLHSELNLSSLELGDSALYFCASITEGSYEQYFGPGTRLTVT.

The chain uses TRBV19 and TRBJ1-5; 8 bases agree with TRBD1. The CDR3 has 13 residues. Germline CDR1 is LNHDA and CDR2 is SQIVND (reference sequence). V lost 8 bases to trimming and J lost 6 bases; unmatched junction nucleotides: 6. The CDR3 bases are TGTGCCAGTGGCAGGGGGCCGGGTCAGCCCCAGCATTTT. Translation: CASGRGPGQPQHF.

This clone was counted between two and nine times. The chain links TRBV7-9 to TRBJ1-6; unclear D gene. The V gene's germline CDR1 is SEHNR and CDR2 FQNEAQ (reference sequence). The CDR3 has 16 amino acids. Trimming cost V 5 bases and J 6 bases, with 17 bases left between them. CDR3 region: CASSTLRGSGNSPLHF. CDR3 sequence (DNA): TGTGCCAGCAGCACGCTTCGAGGGAGCGGTAATTCACCCCTCCACTTT. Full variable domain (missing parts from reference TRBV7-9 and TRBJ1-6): DTGVSQNPRHKITKRGQNVTFRCDPISEHNRLYWYRQTLGQGPEFLTYFQNEAQLEKSRLLSDRFSAERPKGSFSTLEIQRTEQGDSAMYLCASSTLRGSGNSPLHFGNGTRLTVT.

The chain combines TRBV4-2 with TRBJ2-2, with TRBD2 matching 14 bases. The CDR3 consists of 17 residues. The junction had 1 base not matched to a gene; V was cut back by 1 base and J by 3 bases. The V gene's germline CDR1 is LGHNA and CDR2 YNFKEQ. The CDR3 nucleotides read TGTGCCAGCAGCCAAGTGGGACTAGCGGGAGACACCGGGGAGCTGTTTTTT. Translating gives CASSQVGLAGDTGELFF.

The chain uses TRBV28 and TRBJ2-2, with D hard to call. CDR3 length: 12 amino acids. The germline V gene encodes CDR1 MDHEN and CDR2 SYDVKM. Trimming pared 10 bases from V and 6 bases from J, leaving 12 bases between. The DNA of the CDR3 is TGTGCCACCCGAACCAGCGCCGGGGAGCTGTTTTTT. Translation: CATRTSAGELFF.

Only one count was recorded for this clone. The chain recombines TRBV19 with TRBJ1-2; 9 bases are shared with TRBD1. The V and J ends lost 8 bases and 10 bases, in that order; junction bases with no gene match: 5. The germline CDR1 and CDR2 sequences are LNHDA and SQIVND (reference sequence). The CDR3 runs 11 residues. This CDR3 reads CASGDRVSYTF. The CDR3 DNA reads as TGTGCCAGTGGGGACAGGGTGTCCTACACCTTC.

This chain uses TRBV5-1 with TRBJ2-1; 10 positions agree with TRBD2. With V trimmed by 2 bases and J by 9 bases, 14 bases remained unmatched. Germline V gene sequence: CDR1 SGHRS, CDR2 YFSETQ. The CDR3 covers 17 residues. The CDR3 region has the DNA TGCGCCAGCAGCTTCATCCCGGCTAGCGGGAGTTCAACTGAGCAGTTCTTC. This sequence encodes CASSFIPASGSSTEQFF.

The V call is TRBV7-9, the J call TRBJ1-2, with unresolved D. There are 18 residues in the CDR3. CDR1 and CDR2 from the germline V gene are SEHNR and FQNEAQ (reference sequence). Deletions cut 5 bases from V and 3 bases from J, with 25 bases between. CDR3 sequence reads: CASSPPHVGSIEDYGYTF. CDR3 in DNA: TGTGCCAGCAGCCCCCCTCACGTGGGCTCCATCGAGGACTATGGCTACACCTTC.

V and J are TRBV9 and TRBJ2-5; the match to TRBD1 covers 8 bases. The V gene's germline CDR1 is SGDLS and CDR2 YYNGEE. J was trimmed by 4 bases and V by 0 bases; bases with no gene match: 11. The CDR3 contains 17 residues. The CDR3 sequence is CASSVGALAGGGETQYF. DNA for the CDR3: TGTGCCAGCAGCGTAGGCGCCCTCGCAGGGGGCGGAGAGACCCAGTACTTC. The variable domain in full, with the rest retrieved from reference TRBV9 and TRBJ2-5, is DSGVTQTPKHLITATGQRVTLRCSPRSGDLSVYWYQQSLDQGLQFLIQYYNGEERAKGNILERFSAQQFPDLHSELNLSSLELGDSALYFCASSVGALAGGGETQYFGPGTRLLVL.

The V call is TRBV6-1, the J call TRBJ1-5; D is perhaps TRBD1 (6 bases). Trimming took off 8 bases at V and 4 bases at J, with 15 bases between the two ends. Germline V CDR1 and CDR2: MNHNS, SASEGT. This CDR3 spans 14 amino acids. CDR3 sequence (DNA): TGTGCCAGCGACGGCGGGGGCGGTAATCAGCCCCAGCATTTT. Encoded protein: CASDGGGGNQPQHF.